This TCR beta chain was sequenced in a study of blood T cell repertoires in COVID-19. Study as a whole: Collection of acute and convalescent COVID-19 samples took place in the United States, Italy and Spain. T cells, B-cell-depleted T cells, or PBMCs provided the cDNA or gDNA that served as material.

Original analysis: Amplifying reference gene primers gave estimates of nucleated cell counts. Some clones are missing from TCRdb's copy, which holds only in-frame ones; the method was immunoSEQ multiplex PCR. For V, J and clone size, that table is used; D and trimming come from the DNA. Among approximately 120,000 clones, 81% were seen once, and the ten largest hold 3.8%. The CDR3 extends over 16 amino acids. V dropped 2 bases and J dropped 8; count of bases not matched to a gene: 11. Germline CDR1 and CDR2: PRHDT and FYEKMQ (reference sequence). Material: peripheral blood. The origin of this receptor is a woman in her forties or fifties with acute or convalescent COVID-19. This chain uses TRBV13 with TRBJ1-2; 10 bases match TRBD1. The CDR3 is CASSLSPLTGGEGYTF. DNA for the CDR3: TGTGCCAGCAGCTTAAGCCCTCTGACAGGGGGCGAAGGCTACACCTTC.